Below, 7 T cell receptor beta chains from the same sample are listed, as sequenced in a study of cytomegalovirus exposure and HLA in healthy donors. The PCR ran on 60 Vbeta and 13 Jbeta primers. Measured with immunoSEQ multiplex PCR; TCRdb has only the in-frame clones, and not every one. Of about 130,000 clones in the sample, about 80% were seen once. The material sequenced was PBMCs. These receptors came from a girl aged 2 to 9 in good health and CMV-seronegative.

The gene calls are TRBV7-2 and TRBJ2-4; 14 positions agree with TRBD2. Germline V CDR1 and CDR2: SGHTA, FQGNSA. This CDR3 comprises 16 residues. V trimming: 5 bases; J trimming: 7 bases; junction bases outside the gene matches: 7. CDR3 coding DNA: TGTGCCAGCAGCCCGACTAGCGGGGGGGCCGGGAACATTCAGTACTTC. Amino acids: CASSPTSGGAGNIQYF.

On this clone: The junction departs from the called germline gene at one end, perhaps through a read error. The chain carries TRBV7-9 and TRBJ1-2; D ambiguous. The germline V gene has CDR1 SEHNR and CDR2 FQNEAQ (reference sequence). This CDR3 has 12 residues. The CDR3 loop reads CSSSLGREGYTF. In nucleotides, the CDR3 is TGTTCCAGCAGCTTAGGGAGGGAAGGCTACACCTTC.

V usage is TRBV2 and J usage is TRBJ2-7, with 8 bases that match TRBD2. CDR1 and CDR2 (germline): SNHLY, FYNNEI. CDR3 length: 15 residues. V lost 7 bases to trimming and J lost 6 bases; unmatched junction nucleotides: 14. The CDR3, as DNA: TGTGCCAGCATCGCAACGCATACTAGCGGTCTCGAGCAGTACTTC. Encoded protein: CASIATHTSGLEQYF. Together with reference TRBV2 and TRBJ2-7, the CDR3 gives the full variable domain: EPEVTQTPSHQVTQMGQEVILRCVPISNHLYFYWYRQILGQKVEFLVSFYNNEISEKSEIFDDQFSVERPDGSNFTLKIRSTKLEDSAMYFCASIATHTSGLEQYFGPGTRLTVT.

The V call is TRBV19, the J call TRBJ2-4; 12 bases fit TRBD2. V was clipped by 6 bases and J by 5 bases; unmatched bases: 8. The germline V gene encodes CDR1 LNHDA and CDR2 SQIVND (reference sequence). The CDR3 sequence is 16 residues long. The CDR3 sequence: CASRTSGGRPENIQYF. CDR3 bases: TGTGCCAGTAGGACTAGCGGGGGCCGCCCGGAAAACATTCAGTACTTC.

The chain combines TRBV5-1 with TRBJ2-3, with 7 bases that match TRBD1. The ends lost 1 base at V and 2 bases at J; junction bases unmatched: 10. Germline values: CDR1 SGHRS, CDR2 YFSETQ. This CDR3 spans 17 amino acids. The CDR3, as DNA: TGCGCCAGCAGCTTGCGAACGACAGGGCGTAACACAGATACGCAGTATTTT. This gives the protein CASSLRTTGRNTDTQYF. Drawing the rest from reference TRBV5-1 and TRBJ2-3, the complete variable domain is KAGVTQTPRYLIKTRGQQVTLSCSPISGHRSVSWYQQTPGQGLQFLFEYFSETQRNKGNFPGRFSGRQFSNSRSEMNVSTLELGDSALYLCASSLRTTGRNTDTQYFGPGTRLTVL.

J is TRBJ2-5 and V is TRBV29-1, with 9 bases fitting TRBD2. The germline V gene has CDR1 SQVTM and CDR2 ANQGSEA. The CDR3 is 16 amino acids. After removal of 2 bases from V and 1 base from J, the junction contained 8 bases not matched to a gene. The CDR3 is CSVELLREGRQETQYF. CDR3 in DNA: TGCAGCGTTGAACTCCTGCGGGAGGGCCGCCAAGAGACCCAGTACTTC.

The J gene is TRBJ2-3, the V gene TRBV7-8; tentative D call: TRBD2 (5 bases). Trimming stripped 6 bases from V and 4 bases from J, with 11 bases between. The germline V gene has CDR1 SGHVS and CDR2 FQNEAQ. The CDR3 is 13 amino acids. This chain's CDR3 is CASSWSGADTQYF. The CDR3 DNA sequence: TGTGCCAGCAGTTGGAGCGGCGCAGATACGCAGTATTTT.